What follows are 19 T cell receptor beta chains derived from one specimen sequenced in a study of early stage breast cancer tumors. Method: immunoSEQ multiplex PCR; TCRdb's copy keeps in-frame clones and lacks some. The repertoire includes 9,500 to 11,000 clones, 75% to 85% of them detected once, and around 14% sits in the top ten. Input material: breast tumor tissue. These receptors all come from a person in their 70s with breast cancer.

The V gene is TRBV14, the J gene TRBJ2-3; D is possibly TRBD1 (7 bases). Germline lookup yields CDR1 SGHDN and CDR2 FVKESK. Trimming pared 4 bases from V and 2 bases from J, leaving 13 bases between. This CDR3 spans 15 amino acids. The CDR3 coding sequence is TGTGCCAGCAGCCCGCCAGGGGGGTACACAGATACGCAGTATTTT. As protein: CASSPPGGYTDTQYF. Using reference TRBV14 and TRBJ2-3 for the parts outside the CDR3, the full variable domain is EAGVTQFPSHSVIEKGQTVTLRCDPISGHDNLYWYRRVMGKEIKFLLHFVKESKQDESGMPNNRFLAERTGGTYSTLKVQPAELEDSGVYFCASSPPGGYTDTQYFGPGTRLTVL.

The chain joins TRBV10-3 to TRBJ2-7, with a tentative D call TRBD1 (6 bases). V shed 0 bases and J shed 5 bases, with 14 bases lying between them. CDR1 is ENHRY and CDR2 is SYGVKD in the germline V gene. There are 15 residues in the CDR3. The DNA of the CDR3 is TGTGCCATCAGTGAGTCGATTAGCTCAGGGGACGAGCAGTACTTC. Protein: CAISESISSGDEQYF.

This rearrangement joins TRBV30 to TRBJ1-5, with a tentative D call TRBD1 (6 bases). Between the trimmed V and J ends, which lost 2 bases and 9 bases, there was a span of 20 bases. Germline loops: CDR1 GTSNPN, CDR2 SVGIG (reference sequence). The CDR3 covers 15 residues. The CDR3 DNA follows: TGTGCCTGGAGTAGGGGACGCCTCGAAGGGGGGCCCCAGCATTTT. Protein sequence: CAWSRGRLEGGPQHF.

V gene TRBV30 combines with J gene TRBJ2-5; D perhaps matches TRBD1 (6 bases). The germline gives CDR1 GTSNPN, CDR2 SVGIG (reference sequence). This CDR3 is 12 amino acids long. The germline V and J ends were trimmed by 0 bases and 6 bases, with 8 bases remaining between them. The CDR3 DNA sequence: TGTGCCTGGAGTGTAGGGGGAAAGACCCAGTACTTC. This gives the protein CAWSVGGKTQYF.

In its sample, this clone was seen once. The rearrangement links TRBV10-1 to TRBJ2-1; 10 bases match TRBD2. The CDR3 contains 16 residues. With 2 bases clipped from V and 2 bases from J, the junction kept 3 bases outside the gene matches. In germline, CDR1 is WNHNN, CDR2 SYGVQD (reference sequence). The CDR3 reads CASSERTSGAYNEQFF. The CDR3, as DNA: TGCGCCAGCAGTGAGCGGACTAGCGGAGCCTACAATGAGCAGTTCTTC.

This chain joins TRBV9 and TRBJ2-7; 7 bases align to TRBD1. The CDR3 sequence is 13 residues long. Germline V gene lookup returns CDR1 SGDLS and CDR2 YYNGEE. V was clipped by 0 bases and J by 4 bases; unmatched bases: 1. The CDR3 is CASSVADRYEQYF. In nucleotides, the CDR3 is TGTGCCAGCAGCGTAGCGGACAGGTACGAGCAGTACTTC.

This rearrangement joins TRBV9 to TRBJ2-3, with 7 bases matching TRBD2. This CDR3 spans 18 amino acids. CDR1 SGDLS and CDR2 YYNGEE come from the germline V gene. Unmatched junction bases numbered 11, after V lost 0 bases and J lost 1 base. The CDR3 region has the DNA TGTGCCAGCAGCGTAGGTAGGTTACCTAGCGGAGGCACAGATACGCAGTATTTT. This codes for CASSVGRLPSGGTDTQYF.

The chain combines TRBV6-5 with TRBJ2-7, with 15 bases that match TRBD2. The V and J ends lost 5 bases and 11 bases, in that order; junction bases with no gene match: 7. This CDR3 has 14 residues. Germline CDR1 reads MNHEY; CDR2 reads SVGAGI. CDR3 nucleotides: TGTGCCAGCAGTGCCACCGGGACTAGCGGGGGGAAGTACTTC. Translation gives CASSATGTSGGKYF.

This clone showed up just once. The CDR3 DNA reads as TGTGCCAGCAGCGATTGGGGGGGGAGGGATCAGCCCCAGCATTTT. Translation gives CASSDWGGRDQPQHF. V and J are TRBV21-1 and TRBJ1-5. TRBV21-1 is a pseudogene segment. The CDR3 is 15 residues long.

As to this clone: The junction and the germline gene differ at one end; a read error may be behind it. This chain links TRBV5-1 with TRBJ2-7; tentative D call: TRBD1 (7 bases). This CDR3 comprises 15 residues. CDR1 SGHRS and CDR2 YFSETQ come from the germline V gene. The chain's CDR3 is CASRLGAGGPYEQYF. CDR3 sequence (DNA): TGCGCCAGCAGGTTGGGGGCAGGGGGGCCCTACGAGCAGTACTTC.

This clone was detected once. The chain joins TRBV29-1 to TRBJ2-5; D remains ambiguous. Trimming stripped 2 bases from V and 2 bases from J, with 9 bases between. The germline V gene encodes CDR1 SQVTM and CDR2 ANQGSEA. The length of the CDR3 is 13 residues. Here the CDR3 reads CSVEPRLQETQYF. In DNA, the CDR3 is TGCAGCGTTGAACCGCGACTGCAAGAGACCCAGTACTTC.

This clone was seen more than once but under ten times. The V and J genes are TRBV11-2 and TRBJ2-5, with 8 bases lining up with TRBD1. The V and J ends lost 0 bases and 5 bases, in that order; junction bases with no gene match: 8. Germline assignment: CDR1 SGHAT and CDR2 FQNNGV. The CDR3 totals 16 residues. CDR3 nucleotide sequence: TGTGCCAGCAGCTTAGACAGCGTGACAGGGGTTGAGACCCAGTACTTC. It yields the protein CASSLDSVTGVETQYF.

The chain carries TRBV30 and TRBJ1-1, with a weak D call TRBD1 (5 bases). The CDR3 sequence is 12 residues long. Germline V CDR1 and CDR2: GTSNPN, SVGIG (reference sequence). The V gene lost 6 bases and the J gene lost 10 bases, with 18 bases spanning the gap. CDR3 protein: CACTPQGVTAFF. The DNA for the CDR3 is TGTGCCTGTACCCCGCAGGGTGTTACAGCTTTCTTT.

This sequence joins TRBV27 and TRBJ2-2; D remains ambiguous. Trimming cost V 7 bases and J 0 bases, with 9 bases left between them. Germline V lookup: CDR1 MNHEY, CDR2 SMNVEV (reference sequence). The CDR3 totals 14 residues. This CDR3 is CASKKYSNTGELFF. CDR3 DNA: TGTGCCAGCAAGAAGTACTCGAACACCGGGGAGCTGTTTTTT.

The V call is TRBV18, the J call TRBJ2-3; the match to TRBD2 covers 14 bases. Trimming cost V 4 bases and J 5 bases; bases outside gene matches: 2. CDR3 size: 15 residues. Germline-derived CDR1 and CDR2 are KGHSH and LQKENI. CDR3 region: CASSLGLAGVDTQYF. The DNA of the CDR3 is TGTGCCAGCTCACTGGGACTAGCGGGAGTAGATACGCAGTATTTT.

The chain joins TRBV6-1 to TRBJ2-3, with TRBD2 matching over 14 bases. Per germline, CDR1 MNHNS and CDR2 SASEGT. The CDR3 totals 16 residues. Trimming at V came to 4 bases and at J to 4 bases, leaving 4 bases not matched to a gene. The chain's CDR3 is CASSGLAGGGADTQYF. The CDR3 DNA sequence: TGTGCCAGCAGTGGACTAGCGGGAGGGGGGGCAGATACGCAGTATTTT.

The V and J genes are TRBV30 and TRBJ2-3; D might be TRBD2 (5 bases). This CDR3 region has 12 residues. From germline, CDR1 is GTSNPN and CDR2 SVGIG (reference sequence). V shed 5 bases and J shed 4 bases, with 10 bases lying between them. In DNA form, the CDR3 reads TGTGCCTGGGGGGAGAGGGCAGATACGCAGTATTTT. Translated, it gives CAWGERADTQYF.

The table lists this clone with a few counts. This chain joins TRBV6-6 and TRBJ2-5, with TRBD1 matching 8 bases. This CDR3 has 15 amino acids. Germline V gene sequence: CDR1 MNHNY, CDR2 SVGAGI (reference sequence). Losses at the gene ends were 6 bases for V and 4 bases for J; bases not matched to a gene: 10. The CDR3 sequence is CASSPAAGGGETQYF. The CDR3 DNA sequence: TGTGCCAGCAGCCCTGCCGCAGGGGGCGGAGAGACCCAGTACTTC.

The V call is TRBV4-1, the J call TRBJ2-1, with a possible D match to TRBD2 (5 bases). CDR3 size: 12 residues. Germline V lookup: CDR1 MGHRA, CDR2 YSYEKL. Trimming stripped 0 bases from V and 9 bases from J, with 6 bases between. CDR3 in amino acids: CASSQDAGEQFF. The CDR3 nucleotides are TGCGCCAGCAGCCAAGATGCGGGTGAGCAGTTCTTC.